A single sample is the source of the 32 T cell receptor beta chains below, sequenced in a study of T cells after yellow fever vaccination. One entry per CDR3 protein results from TCRdb running MiXCR on the 5' RACE reads. The sample holds 500,000 to 700,000 distinct CDR3 sequences, about 19% seen once. The sample was PBMCs, taken 15 days after the yellow fever booster vaccination. The source is a man aged 25-45 years who received the YFV17D yellow fever vaccine.

This clonotype was seen more than once but under ten times. The chain links TRBV10-3 to TRBJ2-2; TRBD1 matches at 7 bases. CDR3 length: 14 residues. Germline loops: CDR1 ENHRY, CDR2 SYGVKD. V shed 6 bases and J 0 bases; nucleotides not matched to a gene: 1. This chain's CDR3 is CAIRGQPNTGELFF. The CDR3 DNA reads TGTGCCATCAGGGGACAGCCGAACACCGGGGAGCTGTTTTTT.

This clonotype has a handful of counts. The chain employs TRBV7-9 and TRBJ2-7, with D tentatively TRBD2 (6 bases). CDR1 and CDR2 (germline): SEHNR, FQNEAQ (reference sequence). This CDR3 is 12 amino acids long. V gave up 10 bases and J gave up 4 bases, with 14 bases separating them. DNA for the CDR3: TGTGCCATCTCGGGAGCGGTATACGAGCAGTACTTC. This gives the protein CAISGAVYEQYF.

This clonotype was recorded a few times. CDR3 nucleotide sequence: TGTGCCAGCAGTGTACAGTATTCACCCCTCCACTTT. Encoded protein: CASSVQYSPLHF. This chain joins TRBV25-1 and TRBJ1-6; D is unresolved. The CDR3 is 12 residues long. Germline CDR1 reads MGHDK; CDR2 reads SYGVNS. Deletions cut 4 bases from V and 8 bases from J, with 6 bases between.

This clonotype appeared many times. This chain connects TRBV12-3 or TRBV12-4 to TRBJ2-6; D remains ambiguous. CDR3 length: 19 residues. V was cut by 3 bases and J by 0 bases, with 18 bases left in between. CDR3 bases: TGTGCCAGCAGTTTGAAAGTGACCCTTTTGGGCTCTGGGGCCAACGTCCTGACTTTC. It yields the protein CASSLKVTLLGSGANVLTF.

This clonotype occurred a few times. The rearrangement joins TRBV7-2 to TRBJ2-1; 7 bases match TRBD1. This CDR3 is built from 17 residues. The germline V gene encodes CDR1 SGHTA and CDR2 FQGNSA. V was clipped by 2 bases and J by 7 bases; unmatched bases: 14. CDR3 bases: TGTGCCAGCAGCTTAATCGGGATTGAGAGGGGGCGAAATGAGCAGTTCTTC. Protein product: CASSLIGIERGRNEQFF. Filled out from reference TRBV7-2 and TRBJ2-1, the complete variable domain reads GAGVSQSPSNKVTEKGKDVELRCDPISGHTALYWYRQSLGQGLEFLIYFQGNSAPDKSGLPSDRFSAERTGGSVSTLTIQRTQQEDSAVYLCASSLIGIERGRNEQFFGPGTRLTVL.

This clonotype has ten or more counts. DNA for the CDR3: TGTGCCAGCAGCCCGTCCGGTACAGATACGCAGTATTTT. It is translated as CASSPSGTDTQYF. The J gene is TRBJ2-3, the V gene TRBV7-9, with no clear D. The CDR3 contains 13 residues. The V end lost 5 bases, the J end lost 3 bases, and 9 bases lay between the germline ends. Germline lookup yields CDR1 SEHNR and CDR2 FQNEAQ (reference sequence).

This clonotype turned up a few times. The rearrangement joins TRBV10-2 to TRBJ2-7; the D gene is possibly TRBD2 (6 bases). CDR1 is WSHSY and CDR2 is SAAADI in the germline V gene. The CDR3 is 15 amino acids. V was clipped by 6 bases and J by 7 bases, with 22 bases between them. CDR3 sequence (DNA): TGCGCCAGCAGGGACGACTTGTGGGGGAGGATGGAGCAGTACTTC. Residues: CASRDDLWGRMEQYF.

The chain is built from TRBV7-9 and TRBJ2-1, with D unclear. V lost 1 base, J lost 7 bases, and 14 bases lay in between. The CDR3 is 15 residues long. Per germline, CDR1 SEHNR and CDR2 FQNEAQ (reference sequence). CDR3 nucleotide sequence: TGTGCCAGCAGCTTAGGTCTAGTCGGGCTTAATGAGCAGTTCTTC. It yields the protein CASSLGLVGLNEQFF.

The chain uses TRBV20-1 and TRBJ1-6; TRBD1 is a possible D gene (5 bases). The CDR3 contains 15 residues. V was trimmed by 5 bases and J by 8 bases, leaving 19 bases between them. Per the germline V gene, CDR1 is DFQATT and CDR2 is SNEGSKA (reference sequence). This chain's CDR3 is CSAFPTGIGDSPLHF. CDR3 nucleotides: TGCAGTGCTTTTCCCACAGGCATAGGGGATTCACCCCTCCACTTT.

This clonotype showed up just a few times. The chain links TRBV7-2 to TRBJ2-7; tentative D call: TRBD1 (7 bases). The ends were cut back, 1 base at V and 3 bases at J, with 16 bases in the middle. In germline, CDR1 is SGHTA, CDR2 FQGNSA. The CDR3 consists of 16 residues. The CDR3 sequence: CASSLVSRQGGYEQYF. The CDR3 DNA sequence: TGTGCCAGCAGCTTAGTTAGTAGACAGGGAGGCTACGAGCAGTACTTC.

The chain couples TRBV7-9 to TRBJ1-4; possibly TRBD1 for D (5 bases). The ends were cut back, 5 bases at V and 11 bases at J, with 18 bases in the middle. The CDR3 is 14 residues long. From germline, CDR1 is SEHNR and CDR2 FQNEAQ (reference sequence). CDR3 bases: TGTGCCAGCAGCCCCCGCGGGGGTGGGCCTAAACTGTTTTTT. It is translated as CASSPRGGGPKLFF.

The chain uses TRBV7-4 and TRBJ2-5; tentatively, D is TRBD1 or TRBD2 (5 bases each). V lost 6 bases and J 5 bases, leaving 25 bases between the germline ends. The germline CDR1 and CDR2 sequences are SGHVT and SQSDAQ. The CDR3 length is 17 residues. CDR3 sequence reads: CASRGQDSFRREETQYF. DNA for the CDR3: TGTGCCAGCAGGGGTCAAGACAGCTTCCGTAGGGAGGAGACCCAGTACTTC.

Only a few counts were recorded for this clonotype. The chain uses TRBV7-6 and TRBJ2-1; TRBD2 matches 9 bases. Germline V CDR1 and CDR2: SGHVS, FNYEAQ. J was trimmed by 7 bases and V by 2 bases; bases with no gene match: 3. The CDR3 runs 14 residues. CDR3 bases: TGTGCCAGCAGCTTACCTAGCGGGATTAATGAGCAGTTCTTC. Translating gives CASSLPSGINEQFF.

This chain uses TRBV6-2 or TRBV6-3 with TRBJ1-1; D might be TRBD1 (5 bases). Looked up from germline, CDR1 is MNHEY and CDR2 is SVGEGT. Trimming took 6 bases from V and 1 from J, leaving 9 bases between them. The CDR3 extends over 13 amino acids. CDR3 residues: CASRRDGNTEAFF. CDR3 coding DNA: TGTGCCAGCAGAAGGGACGGGAACACTGAAGCTTTCTTT.

This clonotype was seen a few times. The chain joins TRBV9 to TRBJ2-7; 8 nucleotides agree with TRBD1. The CDR3 has 15 residues. Unmatched junction bases numbered 8, after V lost 0 bases and J lost 6 bases. Germline loops: CDR1 SGDLS, CDR2 YYNGEE. CDR3 nucleotides: TGTGCCAGCAGCGTAGGTTCTGGACAGGGCGGCGAGCAGTACTTC. It is translated as CASSVGSGQGGEQYF.

Of note for this clonotype: At one end the junction does not follow the germline gene, possibly because of a read error. V gene TRBV6-2 or TRBV6-3 combines with J gene TRBJ2-1; D is uncertain. The CDR3 consists of 11 residues. From germline, CDR1 is MNHEY and CDR2 SVGEGT. The CDR3 here is CASSYHKNHLF. CDR3 DNA sequence: TGTGCCAGCAGTTATCATAAAAATCACCTCTTC.

The rearrangement joins TRBV7-6 to TRBJ2-5, with D maybe TRBD2 (6 bases). The V and J ends lost 7 bases and 4 bases respectively, with 13 bases between them. CDR1 and CDR2 (germline): SGHVS, FNYEAQ. The CDR3 is made up of 13 amino acids. CDR3 protein: CASTPGVRETQYF. Written as DNA, the CDR3 is TGTGCCAGCACCCCGGGAGTCCGAGAGACCCAGTACTTC.

This chain links TRBV9 with TRBJ2-1; D gene uncertain. Deletions cut 0 bases from V and 9 bases from J, with 4 bases between. The length of the CDR3 is 11 residues. The germline V gene has CDR1 SGDLS and CDR2 YYNGEE. The CDR3 DNA sequence: TGTGCCAGCAGCGTAGGCCTTGAGCAGTTCTTC. It is translated as CASSVGLEQFF. Drawing the rest from reference TRBV9 and TRBJ2-1, the complete variable domain is DSGVTQTPKHLITATGQRVTLRCSPRSGDLSVYWYQQSLDQGLQFLIQYYNGEERAKGNILERFSAQQFPDLHSELNLSSLELGDSALYFCASSVGLEQFFGPGTRLTVL.

This clonotype was picked up a small number of times. The genes are TRBV6-5 and TRBJ1-1; D gene uncertain. The germline V gene has CDR1 MNHEY and CDR2 SVGAGI. Deletions cut 0 bases from V and 2 bases from J, with 7 bases between. This CDR3 spans 14 amino acids. CDR3 protein: CASSYSKVNTEAFF. CDR3 sequence (DNA): TGTGCCAGCAGTTACTCTAAAGTCAACACTGAAGCTTTCTTT.

This clonotype was seen only a few times. V gene TRBV25-1 combines with J gene TRBJ2-3, with D possibly matching TRBD2 (6 bases). Per the germline V gene, CDR1 is MGHDK and CDR2 is SYGVNS. V was clipped by 0 bases and J by 1 base, with 11 bases between them. The CDR3 is made up of 16 amino acids. In DNA form, the CDR3 reads TGTGCCAGCAGTGAATATAAGGTAGCGGGCACAGATACGCAGTATTTT. Its translation is CASSEYKVAGTDTQYF.

The V gene is TRBV5-1, the J gene TRBJ1-4; TRBD1 might be the D (6 bases). The V end was cut by 4 bases, the J end by 4 bases, with 14 bases between. The CDR3 spans 15 residues. Germline V gene lookup returns CDR1 SGHRS and CDR2 YFSETQ. CDR3 sequence: CASSRLGADNEKLFF. CDR3 nucleotide sequence: TGCGCCAGCAGCCGGCTGGGGGCCGATAATGAAAAACTGTTTTTT.

CDR3 in DNA: TGTGCCATCAGTGAGTCGGGAAAAGAGCAGTACTTC. Translated: CAISESGKEQYF. The chain combines TRBV10-3 with TRBJ2-7; no clear D gene. Germline CDR1 ENHRY, CDR2 SYGVKD. The CDR3 runs 12 residues. The V end lost 0 bases, the J end lost 7 bases, and 7 bases lay between the germline ends.

This clonotype was picked up a small number of times. The rearrangement uses TRBV7-2 and TRBJ2-1; TRBD1 matches 11 bases. CDR1 is SGHTA and CDR2 is FQGNSA in the germline V gene. This CDR3 contains 17 residues. The junction had 11 bases not matched to a gene; V was cut back by 4 bases and J by 6 bases. CDR3 sequence reads: CASSSRAVGTGGNEQFF. The CDR3 region has the DNA TGTGCCAGCAGCTCGCGGGCGGTTGGGACAGGGGGCAATGAGCAGTTCTTC.

The chain couples TRBV7-8 to TRBJ2-3; D is uncertain. The germline gives CDR1 SGHVS, CDR2 FQNEAQ. V dropped 1 base and J dropped 4 bases, with 12 bases sitting between them. CDR3 size: 15 residues. The CDR3: CASSLDPQDADTQYF. In DNA, the CDR3 is TGTGCCAGCAGCTTAGACCCTCAAGATGCAGATACGCAGTATTTT.

The genes are TRBV7-9 and TRBJ2-1; D might be TRBD1 (5 bases). Germline loops: CDR1 SEHNR, CDR2 FQNEAQ (reference sequence). CDR3 length: 14 amino acids. The V gene lost 1 base and the J gene lost 8 bases, with 12 bases spanning the gap. CDR3 region: CASSLGQTSDEQFF. The CDR3, as DNA: TGTGCCAGCAGCTTAGGACAGACGTCCGATGAGCAGTTCTTC.

J is TRBJ2-3 and V is TRBV29-1; 12 bases map to TRBD2. CDR1 SQVTM and CDR2 ANQGSEA come from the germline V gene. The ends lost 6 bases at V and 4 bases at J; junction bases unmatched: 5. CDR3 length equals 14 residues. The CDR3 sequence is CSVSSGRAADTQYF. The CDR3 nucleotides read TGCAGCGTCTCTAGCGGGAGGGCCGCAGATACGCAGTATTTT.

This clonotype has a handful of counts. For the CDR3, the DNA is TGTGCCAGCAGCCAAGAGGGCCCGAGCGAGCAGTACTTC. This gives the protein CASSQEGPSEQYF. The chain has TRBV4-2 and TRBJ2-7; D ambiguous. V lost 0 bases and J lost 6, with 9 bases in between. CDR3 size: 13 residues. CDR1 is LGHNA and CDR2 is YNFKEQ in the germline V gene.

This clonotype was seen only once. The J gene is TRBJ2-3, the V gene TRBV23-1; tentatively, D is TRBD1 (6 bases). Being an ORF, TRBV23-1 has a function that is uncertain. V lost 7 bases and J 0 bases, leaving 8 bases between the germline ends. The CDR3 extends over 13 amino acids. CDR3 amino acids: CASTDRSTDTQYF. In DNA form, the CDR3 reads TGCGCCAGCACCGACAGGAGCACAGATACGCAGTATTTT.

The gene calls are TRBV2 and TRBJ1-5; D might be TRBD1 (6 bases). Germline V gene lookup returns CDR1 SNHLY and CDR2 FYNNEI. The CDR3 contains 17 residues. V shed 1 base and J shed 7 bases, with 20 bases lying between them. The CDR3 region has the DNA TGTGCCAGCAGTGAAGGTTCGGGGGCGCGGGGTTTACAGCCCCAGCATTTT. Its translation: CASSEGSGARGLQPQHF.

The V and J genes are TRBV30 and TRBJ2-3, with D unresolved. Trimming left V 1 base short and J 6 bases short, with 14 bases between. Germline V lookup: CDR1 GTSNPN, CDR2 SVGIG (reference sequence). The CDR3 length is 14 residues. The CDR3 coding sequence is TGTGCCTGGAGTGGTTTTTGGCTAGGGGATACGCAGTATTTT. Its translation: CAWSGFWLGDTQYF. Drawing the rest from reference TRBV30 and TRBJ2-3, the complete variable domain is SQTIHQWPATLVQPVGSPLSLECTVEGTSNPNLYWYRQAAGRGLQLLFYSVGIGQISSEVPQNLSASRPQDRQFILSSKKLLLSDSGFYLCAWSGFWLGDTQYFGPGTRLTVL.

V gene TRBV20-1 combines with J gene TRBJ2-5, with TRBD2 matching over 7 bases. CDR1 is DFQATT, CDR2 SNEGSKA, per germline (reference sequence). The V gene end was trimmed by 2 bases and the J gene end by 1 base; junction bases not matched to a gene: 7. CDR3 length: 15 amino acids. The CDR3 sequence: CSARQRDFSQETQYF. The DNA for the CDR3 is TGCAGTGCTAGACAGCGGGACTTCTCCCAAGAGACCCAGTACTTC.

There are a few counts of this clonotype. The chain joins TRBV6-5 to TRBJ2-7; the match to TRBD1 covers 10 bases. The CDR3 is 15 residues long. In germline, CDR1 is MNHEY, CDR2 SVGAGI. The V segment lost 4 bases and the J segment 5 bases; nucleotides outside the gene matches: 8. CDR3: CASSLSGQGTHEQYF. CDR3 in DNA: TGTGCCAGCAGTTTGTCGGGACAGGGGACCCACGAGCAGTACTTC.